This TCR beta chain was identified during a study of T cells in Graves' hyperthyroidism and ophthalmopathy. Study results and limitations: A model using 13 V-J features told ophthalmopathy apart from stable hyperthyroidism. Most clonotypes expanded in thyroid above 0.001 were likewise present in blood.

Orbital computed tomography and thyroid ultrasound, together with serum TRAb and thyroxine and clinical symptoms, were used for diagnoses. What was amplified from RNA transcripts were TCR beta CDR3 regions. A first-round RT-PCR of the TCR CDR3 used the HTBI primer set. TCRdb fed the multiplex PCR reads into MiXCR, producing one record per CDR3 protein. The sample has 750,000 to 950,000 distinct CDR3 sequences, approximately 40% seen once; the top ten hold about 8.9%. The V end was cut by 5 bases, the J end by 5 bases, with 10 bases between. This CDR3 region has 13 residues. Germline V gene data show CDR1 as LNHDA and CDR2 as SQIVND (reference sequence). This clonotype was recorded many times. Its antigen is not known.

The chain uses TRBV19 and TRBJ1-5, with D hard to call. This clonotype originated in a man aged 18-30 years with Graves' hyperthyroidism. Sequenced sample: blood. The CDR3 DNA is TGTGCCAGTAGTCCAGACCCCGATCAGCCCCAGCATTTT. It is translated as CASSPDPDQPQHF.